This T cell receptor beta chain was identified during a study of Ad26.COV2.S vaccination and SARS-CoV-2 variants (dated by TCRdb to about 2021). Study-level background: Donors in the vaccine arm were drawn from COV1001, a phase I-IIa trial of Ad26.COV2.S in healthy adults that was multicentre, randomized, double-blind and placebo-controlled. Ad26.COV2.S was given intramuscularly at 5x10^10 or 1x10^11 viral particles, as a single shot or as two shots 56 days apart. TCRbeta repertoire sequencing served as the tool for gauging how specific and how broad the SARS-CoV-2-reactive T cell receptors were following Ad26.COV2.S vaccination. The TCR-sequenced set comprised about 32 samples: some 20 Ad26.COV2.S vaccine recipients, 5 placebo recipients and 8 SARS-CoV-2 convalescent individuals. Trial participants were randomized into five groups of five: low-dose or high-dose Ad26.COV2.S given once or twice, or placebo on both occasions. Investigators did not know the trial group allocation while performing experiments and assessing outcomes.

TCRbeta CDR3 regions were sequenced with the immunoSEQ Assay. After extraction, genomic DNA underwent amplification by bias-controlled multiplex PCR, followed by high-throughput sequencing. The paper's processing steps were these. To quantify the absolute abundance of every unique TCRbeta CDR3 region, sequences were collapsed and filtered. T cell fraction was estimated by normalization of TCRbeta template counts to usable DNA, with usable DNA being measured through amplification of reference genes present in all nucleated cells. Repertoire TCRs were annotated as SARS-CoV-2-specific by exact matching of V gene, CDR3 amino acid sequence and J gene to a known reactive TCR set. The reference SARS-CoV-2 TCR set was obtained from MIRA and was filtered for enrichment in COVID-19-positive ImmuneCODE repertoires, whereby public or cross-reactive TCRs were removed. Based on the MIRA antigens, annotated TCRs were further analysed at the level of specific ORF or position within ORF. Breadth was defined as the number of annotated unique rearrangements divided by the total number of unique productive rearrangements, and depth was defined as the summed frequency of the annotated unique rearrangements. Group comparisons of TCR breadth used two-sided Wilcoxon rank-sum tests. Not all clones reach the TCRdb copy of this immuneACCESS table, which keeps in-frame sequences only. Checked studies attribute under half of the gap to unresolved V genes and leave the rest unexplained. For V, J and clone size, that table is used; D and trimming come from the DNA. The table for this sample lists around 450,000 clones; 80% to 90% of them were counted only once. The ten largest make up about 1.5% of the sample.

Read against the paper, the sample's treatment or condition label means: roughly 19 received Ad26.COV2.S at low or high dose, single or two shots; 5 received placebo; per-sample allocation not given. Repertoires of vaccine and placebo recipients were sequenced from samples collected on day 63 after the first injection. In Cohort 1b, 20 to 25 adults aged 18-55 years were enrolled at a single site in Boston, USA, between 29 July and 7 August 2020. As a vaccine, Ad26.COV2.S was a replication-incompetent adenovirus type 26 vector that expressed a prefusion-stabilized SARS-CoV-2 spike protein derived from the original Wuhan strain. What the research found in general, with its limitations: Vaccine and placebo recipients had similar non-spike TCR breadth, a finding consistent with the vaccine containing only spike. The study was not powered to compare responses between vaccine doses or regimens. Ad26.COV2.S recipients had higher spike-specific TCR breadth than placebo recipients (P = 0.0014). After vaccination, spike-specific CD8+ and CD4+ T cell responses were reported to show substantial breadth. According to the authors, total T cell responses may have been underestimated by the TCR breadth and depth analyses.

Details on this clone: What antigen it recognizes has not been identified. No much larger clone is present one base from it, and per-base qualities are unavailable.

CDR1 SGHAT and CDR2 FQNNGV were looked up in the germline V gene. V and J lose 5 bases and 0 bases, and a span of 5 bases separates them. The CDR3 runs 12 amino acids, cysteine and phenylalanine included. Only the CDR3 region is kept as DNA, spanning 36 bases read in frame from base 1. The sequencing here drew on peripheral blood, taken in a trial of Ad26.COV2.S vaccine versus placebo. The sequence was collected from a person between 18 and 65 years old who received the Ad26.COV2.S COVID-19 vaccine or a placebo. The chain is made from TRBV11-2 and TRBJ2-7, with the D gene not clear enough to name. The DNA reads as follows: TGTGCCAGCAGCCTGACCTCCTACGAGCAGTACTTC. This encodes CASSLTSYEQYF.